This TCR beta chain was found in a study of STAT3 mutations in large granular lymphocyte leukemia. Findings and caveats of the study: Samples missed the first appearance of the clone. Every T-cell large granular lymphocyte leukemia patient had at least one immunodominant TCR beta clonotype. Suggested: STAT3 mutation was not the ancestral event for these clonal expansions.

V was pared by 1 base and J by 6 bases, with 10 bases between. This CDR3 has 14 amino acids. Germline values: CDR1 MNHEY, CDR2 SVGAGI. TCRbeta libraries averaged around 39,000 productive templates per sample. The data were produced by immunoSEQ multiplex PCR, yet TCRdb's version contains in-frame clones alone and is incomplete. The sample contains 10,000 to 15,000 clones, roughly 88% of which appear only once. With regard to this clone: The antigen is undetermined.

The chain carries TRBV6-5 and TRBJ2-1; maybe TRBD2 (5 bases). The TCR sequence derives from a human donor with T large granular lymphocyte leukemia. Some clones in this sample may be carry-over from other donors' samples. Sequenced material: PBMCs. The CDR3 here is CASSYYQDSNEQFF. CDR3 in DNA: TGTGCCAGCAGTTACTATCAGGACTCCAATGAGCAGTTCTTC.